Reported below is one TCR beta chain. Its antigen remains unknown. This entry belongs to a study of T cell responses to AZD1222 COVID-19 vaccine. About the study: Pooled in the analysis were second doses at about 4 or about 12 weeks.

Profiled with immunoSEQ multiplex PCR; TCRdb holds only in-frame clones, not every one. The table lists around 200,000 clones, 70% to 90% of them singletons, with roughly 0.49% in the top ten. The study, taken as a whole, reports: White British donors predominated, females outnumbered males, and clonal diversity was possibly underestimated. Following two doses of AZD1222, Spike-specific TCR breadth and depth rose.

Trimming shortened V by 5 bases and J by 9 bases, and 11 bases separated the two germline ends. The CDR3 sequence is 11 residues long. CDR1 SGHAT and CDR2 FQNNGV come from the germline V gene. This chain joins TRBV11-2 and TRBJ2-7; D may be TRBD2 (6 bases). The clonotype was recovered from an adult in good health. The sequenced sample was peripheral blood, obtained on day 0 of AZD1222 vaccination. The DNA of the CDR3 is TGTGCCAGCAGCATACGGAGGGGGCAGTACTTC. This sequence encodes CASSIRRGQYF.